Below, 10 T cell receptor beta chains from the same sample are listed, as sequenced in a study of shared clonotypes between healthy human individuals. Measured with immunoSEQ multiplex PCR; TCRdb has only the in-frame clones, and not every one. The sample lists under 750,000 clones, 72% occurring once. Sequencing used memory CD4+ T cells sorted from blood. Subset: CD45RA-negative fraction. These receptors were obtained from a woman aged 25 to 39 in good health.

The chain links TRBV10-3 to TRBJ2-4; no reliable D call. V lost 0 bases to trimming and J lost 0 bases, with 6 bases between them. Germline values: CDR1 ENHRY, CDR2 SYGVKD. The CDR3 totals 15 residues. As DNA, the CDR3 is TGTGCCATCAGTGAGTCTCCGGGAGCCAAAAACATTCAGTACTTC. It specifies CAISESPGAKNIQYF.

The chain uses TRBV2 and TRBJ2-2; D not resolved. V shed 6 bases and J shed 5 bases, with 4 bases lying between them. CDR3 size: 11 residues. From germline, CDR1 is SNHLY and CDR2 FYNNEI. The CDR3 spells CASRYTGELFF. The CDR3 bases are TGTGCCAGCAGGTATACCGGGGAGCTGTTTTTT.

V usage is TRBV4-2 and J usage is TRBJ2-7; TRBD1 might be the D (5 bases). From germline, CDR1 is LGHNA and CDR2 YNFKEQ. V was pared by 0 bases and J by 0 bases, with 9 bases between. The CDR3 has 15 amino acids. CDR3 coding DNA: TGTGCCAGCAGCCAAGACAGGGCCAGCTCCTACGAGCAGTACTTC. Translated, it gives CASSQDRASSYEQYF.

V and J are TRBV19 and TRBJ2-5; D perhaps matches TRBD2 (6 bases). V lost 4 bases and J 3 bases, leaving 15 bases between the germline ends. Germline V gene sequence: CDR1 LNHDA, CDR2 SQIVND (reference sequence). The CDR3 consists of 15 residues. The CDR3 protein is CASSSGRGWEETQYF. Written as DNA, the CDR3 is TGTGCCAGTAGTAGTGGGCGGGGTTGGGAAGAGACCCAGTACTTC. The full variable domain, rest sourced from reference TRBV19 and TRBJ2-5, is DGGITQSPKYLFRKEGQNVTLSCEQNLNHDAMYWYRQDPGQGLRLIYYSQIVNDFQKGDIAEGYSVSREKKESFPLTVTSAQKNPTAFYLCASSSGRGWEETQYFGPGTRLLVL.

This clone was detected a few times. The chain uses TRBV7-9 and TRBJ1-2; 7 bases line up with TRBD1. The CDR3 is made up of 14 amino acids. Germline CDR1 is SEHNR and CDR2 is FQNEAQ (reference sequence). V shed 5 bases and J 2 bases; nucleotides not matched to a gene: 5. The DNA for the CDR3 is TGTGCCAGCAGCCGGGACAGCATGAACTATGGCTACACCTTC. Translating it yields CASSRDSMNYGYTF.

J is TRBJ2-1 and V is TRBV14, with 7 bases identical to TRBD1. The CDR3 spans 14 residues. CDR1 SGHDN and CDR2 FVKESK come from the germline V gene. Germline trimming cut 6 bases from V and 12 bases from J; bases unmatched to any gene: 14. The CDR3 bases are TGTGCCAGCAGACCCGGGACAGCCGGGCTAGGGCAGTTCTTC. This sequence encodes CASRPGTAGLGQFF.

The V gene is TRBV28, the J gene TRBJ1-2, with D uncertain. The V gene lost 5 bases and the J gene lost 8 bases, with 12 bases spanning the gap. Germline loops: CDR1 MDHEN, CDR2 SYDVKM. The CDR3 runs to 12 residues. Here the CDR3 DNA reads TGTGCCAGCAGTCTAGAAGGGTGGGGCTACACCTTC. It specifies CASSLEGWGYTF.

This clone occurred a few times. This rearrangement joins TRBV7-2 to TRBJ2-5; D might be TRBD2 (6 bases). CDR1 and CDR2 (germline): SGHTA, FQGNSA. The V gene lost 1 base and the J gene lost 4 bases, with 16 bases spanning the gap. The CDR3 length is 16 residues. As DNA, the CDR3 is TGTGCCAGCAGCTTAGGATTACGGGAGCCCCGAGAGACCCAGTACTTC. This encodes CASSLGLREPRETQYF.

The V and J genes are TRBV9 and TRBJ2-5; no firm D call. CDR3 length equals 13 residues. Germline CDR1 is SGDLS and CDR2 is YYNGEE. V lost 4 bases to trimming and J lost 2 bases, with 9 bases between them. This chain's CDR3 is CASSIQTQETQYF. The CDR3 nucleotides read TGTGCCAGCAGCATCCAGACTCAAGAGACCCAGTACTTC.

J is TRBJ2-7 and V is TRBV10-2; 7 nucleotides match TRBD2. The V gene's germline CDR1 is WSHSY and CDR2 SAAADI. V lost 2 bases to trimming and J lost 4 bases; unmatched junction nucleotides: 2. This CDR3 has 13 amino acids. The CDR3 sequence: CASSELRGYEQYF. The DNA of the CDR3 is TGCGCCAGCAGTGAGCTGCGGGGGTACGAGCAGTACTTC.